This T cell receptor beta chain originates from a study of CD8 T cells in Susac syndrome. Random hexamers primed reverse transcription of about 0.5 to 1 ug RNA. TCRdb re-analysed the immunoSEQ multiplex PCR reads in MiXCR, keeping a single row per CDR3 protein. This table holds tens of thousands of distinct CDR3 sequences, approximately 94% found once. The receptor's source is a human donor in good health. The sample consisted of CD8+ T cells from PBMCs.

CDR3 in DNA: TGTGCCAGCAGTTTTACGACAAAGAACGAGCAGTACTTC. Protein product: CASSFTTKNEQYF. This sequence joins TRBV12-3 or TRBV12-4 and TRBJ2-7; D not resolved. V dropped 3 bases and J dropped 5 bases, with 11 bases sitting between them. The CDR3 sequence is 13 residues long.